This T cell receptor beta chain was retrieved from a study of metastatic and nonmetastatic thyroid tumors. About the study: Blood and tumor or nodule tissue repertoires from malignant and benign thyroid patients were compared. Study-level points and caveats: Malignant tumors reportedly showed significantly higher TCR beta diversity than benign nodules in both blood and tumor.

To note about this clone: Antigen specificity is unknown.

Per germline, CDR1 SGHRS and CDR2 YFSETQ. The CDR3 spans 14 residues. With 4 bases removed from V and 4 bases from J, the gap between germline ends came to 14 bases. Thyroid surgery was performed in patients who had received no treatment beforehand. Original data processing: Construction of a distant-metastasis classifier for papillary thyroid cancer relied on CDR3 differences across clinicopathological groups. TCRdb re-processed the PCR reads through MiXCR. The authors' filters were not applied to this entry. The table lists about 20,000 clones, approximately 24% of them singletons. This TCR came from a female donor with papillary thyroid cancer or a benign thyroid nodule (not recorded which). Some clones in this sample may be carry-over from other donors' samples. Sequences were obtained from tumor tissue. The V gene is TRBV5-1, the J gene TRBJ1-2; D remains unclear. The CDR3 sequence: CASSLEGSGYGYTF. The CDR3 DNA follows: TGCGCCAGCAGCCTAGAAGGTTCGGGCTATGGCTACACCTTC.